One sample yielded the 4 T cell receptor beta chains listed below, sequenced in a study of patients with pleural tuberculosis. Each CDR3 protein gets one entry after TCRdb re-called the reads with MiXCR. The data contain about 29,000 distinct CDR3 sequences, about 18% of them seen just once; the ten biggest clones take up about 3.7%. The source material was peripheral blood. The receptor source for this set is a human donor with pleural tuberculosis.

This chain links TRBV5-5 with TRBJ1-4; no reliable D call. V lost 7 bases and J lost 7, with 11 bases in between. The CDR3 totals 12 residues. Germline CDR1 and CDR2: SGHKS and YYEKEE (reference sequence). The CDR3 spells CASSKFSEKLFF. CDR3 sequence (DNA): TGTGCCAGCTCCAAATTTTCTGAAAAACTGTTTTTT.

This clonotype was counted ten times or more. This sequence joins TRBV6-1 and TRBJ1-4; D uncertain. V was pared by 6 bases and J by 7 bases, with 12 bases between. CDR1 is MNHNS and CDR2 is SASEGT in the germline V gene. CDR3 length equals 13 residues. The DNA of the CDR3 is TGTGCCAGCAGGGGGAAATCCATTGAAAAACTGTTTTTT. It specifies CASRGKSIEKLFF.

This clonotype was counted many times. The chain employs TRBV15 and TRBJ1-2; no firm D call. Trimming took 0 bases from V and 9 from J, leaving 8 bases between them. Germline V gene lookup returns CDR1 LNHNV and CDR2 YYDKDF (reference sequence). CDR3 size: 12 residues. Here the CDR3 reads CATSREDESYTF. The CDR3 region has the DNA TGTGCCACCAGCAGAGAGGACGAGAGCTACACCTTC.

This clonotype was counted many times. J is TRBJ1-1 and V is TRBV7-2; D gene uncertain. With 1 base removed from V and 0 bases from J, the gap between germline ends came to 6 bases. In germline, CDR1 is SGHTA, CDR2 FQGNSA. CDR3 length: 14 residues. CDR3 DNA sequence: TGTGCCAGCAGCTTAGTGGACCTGAACACTGAAGCTTTCTTT. Protein product: CASSLVDLNTEAFF.